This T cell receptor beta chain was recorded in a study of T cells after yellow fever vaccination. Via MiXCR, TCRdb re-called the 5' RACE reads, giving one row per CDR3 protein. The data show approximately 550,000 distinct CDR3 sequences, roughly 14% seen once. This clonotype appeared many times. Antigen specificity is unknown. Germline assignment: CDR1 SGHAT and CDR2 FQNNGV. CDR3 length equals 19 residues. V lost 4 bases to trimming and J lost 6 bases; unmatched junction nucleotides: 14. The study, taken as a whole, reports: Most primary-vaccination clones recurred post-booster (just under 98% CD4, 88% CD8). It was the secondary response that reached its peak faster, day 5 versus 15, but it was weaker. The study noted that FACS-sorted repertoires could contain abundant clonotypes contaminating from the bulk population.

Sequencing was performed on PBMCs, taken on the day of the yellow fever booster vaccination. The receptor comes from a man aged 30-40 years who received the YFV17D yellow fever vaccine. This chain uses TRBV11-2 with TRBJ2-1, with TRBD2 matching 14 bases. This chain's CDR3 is CASSYRVITGTSGSNEQFF. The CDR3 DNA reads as TGTGCCAGCAGCTACCGTGTCATAACCGGGACTAGCGGGAGCAATGAGCAGTTCTTC.